This passage covers 30 T cell receptor beta chains from one sample sequenced in a study of shared clonotypes between healthy human individuals. Assay: immunoSEQ multiplex PCR; the TCRdb copy retains only in-frame clones and omits some. The data contain some 2,000,000 clones, roughly 95% of them singletons. The sample consisted of naive CD4+ T cells sorted from blood. Subset given: CD45RA+ positively selected. Receptors were obtained from a man younger than 35 in good health.

The V gene is TRBV4-3, the J gene TRBJ2-3; 7 nucleotides match TRBD2. Trimming at V came to 1 base and at J to 3 bases, leaving 7 bases not matched to a gene. In germline, CDR1 is LGHNA, CDR2 YSLEER. The CDR3 loop spans 16 amino acids. The CDR3 loop is CASSQVRSGSTDTQYF. The CDR3 region has the DNA TGCGCCAGCAGCCAAGTTCGTAGCGGGTCTACAGATACGCAGTATTTT.

The J gene is TRBJ2-5, the V gene TRBV9, with TRBD2 identical over 8 bases. Germline V gene sequence: CDR1 SGDLS, CDR2 YYNGEE. Trimming took 7 bases from V and 2 from J; bases not matched to a gene: 13. This CDR3 region has 16 residues. The CDR3 sequence: CASSRGVAGKQETQYF. For the CDR3, the DNA is TGTGCCAGCTCCCGGGGGGTAGCGGGAAAGCAAGAGACCCAGTACTTC.

This chain uses TRBV5-1 with TRBJ2-7, with 9 bases matching TRBD1. From germline, CDR1 is SGHRS and CDR2 YFSETQ. The CDR3 sequence is 15 residues long. V shed 5 bases and J 1 base; nucleotides not matched to a gene: 7. The CDR3 nucleotides read TGCGCCAGCAGATCCGGGACAGGGACATCCTACGAGCAGTACTTC. As protein: CASRSGTGTSYEQYF.

The J gene is TRBJ1-4, the V gene TRBV6-1, with TRBD1 matching 9 bases. CDR1 MNHNS and CDR2 SASEGT come from the germline V gene. This CDR3 has 15 residues. The junction had 4 bases not matched to a gene; V was cut back by 1 base and J by 7 bases. This chain's CDR3 is CASSEGTGGGEKLFF. The CDR3 DNA is TGTGCCAGCAGTGAAGGTACAGGGGGCGGTGAAAAACTGTTTTTT.

CDR3 region: CASSGQEGRVPKTQYF. The DNA for the CDR3 is TGCGCCAGCAGTGGCCAGGAAGGCCGAGTGCCCAAGACCCAGTACTTC. This chain uses TRBV5-1 with TRBJ2-5; D is uncertain. The CDR3 has 16 amino acids. Germline V gene data show CDR1 as SGHRS and CDR2 as YFSETQ. V was clipped by 5 bases and J by 6 bases, with 23 bases between them.

The sample holds one count of this clone. V is TRBV5-1 and J is TRBJ2-3; D may match TRBD1 or TRBD2 (7 bases each). The germline gives CDR1 SGHRS, CDR2 YFSETQ. This CDR3 spans 16 amino acids. V was trimmed by 0 bases and J by 4 bases, leaving 15 bases between them. CDR3 in DNA: TGCGCCAGCAGCTTGGGACAGGGAGGGGGATCAGATACGCAGTATTTT. Translating gives CASSLGQGGGSDTQYF.

This clone was seen just once. Other DNA sequences in the same sample also yield this CDR3. This chain joins TRBV9 and TRBJ1-1; D is ambiguous. CDR1 and CDR2 (germline): SGDLS, YYNGEE. Trimming stripped 0 bases from V and 0 bases from J, with 6 bases between. This CDR3 comprises 14 residues. The DNA for the CDR3 is TGTGCCAGCAGCGTAGGTGCCCTGAACACTGAAGCTTTCTTT. Translated: CASSVGALNTEAFF.

The gene calls are TRBV19 and TRBJ1-6; D is perhaps TRBD1 (5 bases). The V gene's germline CDR1 is LNHDA and CDR2 SQIVND (reference sequence). V lost 6 bases to trimming and J lost 4 bases, with 7 bases between them. The CDR3 length is 13 residues. As DNA, the CDR3 is TGTGCCAGTAGGGCAGGGTATAATTCACCCCTCCACTTT. Translated: CASRAGYNSPLHF.

Details on this clone: This sequence may be a read error, since a much larger clone differs from it by one base. This specimen includes other DNA sequences encoding the same CDR3. V usage is TRBV11-2 and J usage is TRBJ1-1; no reliable D call. This CDR3 is 13 amino acids long. Trimming shortened V by 4 bases and J by 0 bases, and 6 bases separated the two germline ends. Germline V gives CDR1 SGHAT, CDR2 FQNNGV. The CDR3: CASSSQLNTEAFF. CDR3 in DNA: TGTGCCAGCAGCTCACAGCTGAACACTGAAGCTTTCTTT.

The rearrangement joins TRBV5-4 to TRBJ1-6; 11 positions agree with TRBD1. The CDR3 runs to 14 residues. Per the germline V gene, CDR1 is SGHNT and CDR2 is YYREEE (reference sequence). The V segment lost 4 bases and the J segment 10 bases; nucleotides outside the gene matches: 4. This chain's CDR3 is CASSTGQGESPLHF. DNA for the CDR3: TGTGCCAGCAGCACGGGACAGGGGGAATCACCCCTCCACTTT. Complete variable domain (other parts from reference TRBV5-4 and TRBJ1-6): ETGVTQSPTHLIKTRGQQVTLRCSSQSGHNTVSWYQQALGQGPQFIFQYYREEENGRGNFPPRFSGLQFPNYSSELNVNALELDDSALYLCASSTGQGESPLHFGNGTRLTVT.

This chain uses TRBV7-2 with TRBJ2-2, with 7 bases identical to TRBD2. CDR1 is SGHTA and CDR2 is FQGNSA in the germline V gene. V lost 4 bases and J lost 2; bases outside the gene matches: 7. The CDR3 covers 16 residues. CDR3 sequence (DNA): TGTGCCAGCAGCTACACCGGGACTAAAAACACCGGGGAGCTGTTTTTT. Its translation: CASSYTGTKNTGELFF.

This chain connects TRBV18 to TRBJ2-1; 11 positions match TRBD1. The V segment lost 8 bases and the J segment 4 bases; nucleotides outside the gene matches: 4. Germline lookup yields CDR1 KGHSH and CDR2 LQKENI. CDR3 length: 14 residues. CDR3 sequence (DNA): TGTGCCAGCCACGGACAGGGGGCTTACAATGAGCAGTTCTTC. Protein sequence: CASHGQGAYNEQFF.

The chain combines TRBV30 with TRBJ1-1, with TRBD1 identical over 7 bases. Germline assignment: CDR1 GTSNPN and CDR2 SVGIG (reference sequence). This CDR3 contains 11 residues. The chain's CDR3 is CVAGGNTEAFF. The CDR3 nucleotides are TGTGTGGCAGGGGGGAACACTGAAGCTTTCTTT.

In its sample, this clone was seen once. The chain joins TRBV19 to TRBJ1-5, with 7 bases matching TRBD1. V gave up 4 bases and J gave up 11 bases; unmatched junction bases: 8. The CDR3 contains 13 residues. Germline CDR1 reads LNHDA; CDR2 reads SQIVND (reference sequence). In nucleotides, the CDR3 is TGTGCCAGTAGTAAGGGGGCCCCGGCAGCCCAGCATTTT. Amino acid sequence: CASSKGAPAAQHF. The full variable domain, completed using reference TRBV19 and TRBJ1-5, is DGGITQSPKYLFRKEGQNVTLSCEQNLNHDAMYWYRQDPGQGLRLIYYSQIVNDFQKGDIAEGYSVSREKKESFPLTVTSAQKNPTAFYLCASSKGAPAAQHFGDGTRLSIL.

The gene calls are TRBV13 and TRBJ2-5; 11 bases are shared with TRBD1. The CDR3 runs to 16 residues. The junction had 6 bases not matched to a gene; V was cut back by 3 bases and J by 3 bases. Per the germline V gene, CDR1 is PRHDT and CDR2 is FYEKMQ (reference sequence). CDR3 residues: CASSFRTGGNEETQYF. The DNA for the CDR3 is TGTGCCAGCAGCTTCCGGACAGGGGGCAATGAAGAGACCCAGTACTTC.

The rearrangement uses TRBV5-6 and TRBJ2-1; 8 positions match TRBD2. Per germline, CDR1 SGHDT and CDR2 YYEEEE. This CDR3 has 16 amino acids. The V and J ends lost 3 bases and 5 bases, in that order; junction bases with no gene match: 10. CDR3 sequence: CASSYTGLVGNNEQFF. The CDR3 bases are TGTGCCAGCAGCTACACGGGACTAGTCGGGAACAATGAGCAGTTCTTC.

Comment on this clone: This sequence may be a read error, since a much larger clone differs from it by one base. The chain uses TRBV18 and TRBJ1-1; 11 nucleotides line up with TRBD1. The CDR3 is 14 residues long. Germline assignment: CDR1 KGHSH and CDR2 LQKENI. V was clipped by 4 bases and J by 3 bases; unmatched bases: 1. CDR3 in amino acids: CASSLGQGDTEAFF. CDR3 in DNA: TGTGCCAGCTCACTGGGACAGGGGGACACTGAAGCTTTCTTT.

The chain employs TRBV5-6 and TRBJ2-1; the match to TRBD1 covers 7 bases. The CDR3 has 16 residues. The J segment lost 3 bases and the V segment lost 2 bases, leaving 8 bases of the junction unmatched. CDR1 is SGHDT and CDR2 is YYEEEE in the germline V gene. In DNA, the CDR3 is TGTGCCAGCAGCTTCAGAAAGGGGGCTTTCTACAATGAGCAGTTCTTC. Its translation: CASSFRKGAFYNEQFF.

The chain links TRBV10-3 to TRBJ2-7; D may match TRBD1 or TRBD2 (6 bases each). Germline CDR1 is ENHRY and CDR2 is SYGVKD. Between the trimmed V and J ends, which lost 2 bases and 5 bases, there was a span of 16 bases. The CDR3 has 15 amino acids. The CDR3 bases are TGTGCCATCAGTGAGGGGGCCGCCGGGGGCGACGAGCAGTACTTC. Its translation: CAISEGAAGGDEQYF.

The V call is TRBV10-3, the J call TRBJ2-5; the match to TRBD1 covers 7 bases. The germline V gene has CDR1 ENHRY and CDR2 SYGVKD. The CDR3 extends over 13 amino acids. With 5 bases clipped from V and 2 bases from J, the junction kept 2 bases outside the gene matches. The CDR3 nucleotides are TGTGCCATCAGTTGGACAGGACAAGAGACCCAGTACTTC. Translation gives CAISWTGQETQYF.

V gene TRBV11-2 combines with J gene TRBJ2-7; D not resolved. The CDR3 totals 14 residues. Trimming removed 5 bases from V and 3 bases from J, with 14 bases in between. Germline values: CDR1 SGHAT, CDR2 FQNNGV. CDR3 DNA: TGTGCCAGCAGCCCACTTAGCAGCCGCTACGAGCAGTACTTC. Translation gives CASSPLSSRYEQYF.

The V gene is TRBV27, the J gene TRBJ2-5; D is ambiguous. The CDR3 spans 13 residues. Germline V gives CDR1 MNHEY, CDR2 SMNVEV (reference sequence). Deletions cut 3 bases from V and 5 bases from J, with 10 bases between. Here the CDR3 reads CASSLASWETQYF. In DNA form, the CDR3 reads TGTGCCAGCAGTTTGGCATCGTGGGAGACCCAGTACTTC.

This chain links TRBV5-1 with TRBJ2-7, with 7 bases identical to TRBD1. Germline values: CDR1 SGHRS, CDR2 YFSETQ. The CDR3 sequence is 15 residues long. V lost 0 bases to trimming and J lost 2 bases; unmatched junction nucleotides: 5. The CDR3 DNA follows: TGCGCCAGCAGCTTGGGCAGGGGGTTTACCTACGAGCAGTACTTC. It translates to CASSLGRGFTYEQYF.

The V gene is TRBV2, the J gene TRBJ2-5; 11 nucleotides agree with TRBD2. The J segment lost 4 bases and the V segment lost 4 bases, leaving 5 bases of the junction unmatched. The germline V gene has CDR1 SNHLY and CDR2 FYNNEI. The length of the CDR3 is 15 residues. The CDR3 loop is CASSVRLAGTETQYF. The CDR3 nucleotides are TGTGCCAGCAGTGTAAGACTAGCGGGGACAGAGACCCAGTACTTC.

This rearrangement joins TRBV10-3 to TRBJ1-4, with a weak D call TRBD1 (6 bases). The CDR3 consists of 13 residues. Germline CDR1 reads ENHRY; CDR2 reads SYGVKD. V was shortened by 7 bases and J by 5 bases, with 11 bases between the two germline ends. The CDR3 loop reads CAITGTLNEKLFF. In DNA, the CDR3 is TGTGCCATCACCGGGACACTGAATGAAAAACTGTTTTTT.

The V call is TRBV29-1, the J call TRBJ2-5, with D possibly being TRBD1 (6 bases). The germline V and J ends were trimmed by 7 bases and 4 bases, with 13 bases remaining between them. This CDR3 has 12 residues. Germline loops: CDR1 SQVTM, CDR2 ANQGSEA. This CDR3 is CSAGQFSETQYF. The CDR3 DNA reads as TGCAGCGCAGGACAGTTCTCAGAGACCCAGTACTTC.

This clone was seen only a few times. The CDR3 DNA is TGTGCCAGTAGCGGGGATAGATACAATGAGCAGTTCTTC. Its translation is CASSGDRYNEQFF. This rearrangement joins TRBV19 to TRBJ2-1; possibly TRBD2 for D (5 bases). Germline lookup yields CDR1 LNHDA and CDR2 SQIVND (reference sequence). The CDR3 loop spans 13 amino acids. Trimming shortened V by 6 bases and J by 4 bases, and 10 bases separated the two germline ends.

The chain is built from TRBV29-1 and TRBJ2-7; 7 bases map to TRBD2. Germline CDR1 reads SQVTM; CDR2 reads ANQGSEA. Unmatched junction bases numbered 9, after V lost 2 bases and J lost 5 bases. The CDR3 spans 14 residues. CDR3 amino acids: CSVERAGVRNEQYF. In DNA, the CDR3 is TGCAGCGTTGAAAGGGCGGGAGTTCGAAACGAGCAGTACTTC.

The chain has TRBV6-5 and TRBJ2-1; 7 positions agree with TRBD2. The CDR3 length is 15 residues. CDR1 and CDR2 (germline): MNHEY, SVGAGI. J was trimmed by 3 bases and V by 6 bases; bases with no gene match: 8. The CDR3 DNA follows: TGTGCCAGCAGCCTCGACGCTAGCGGCTACAATGAGCAGTTCTTC. This sequence encodes CASSLDASGYNEQFF.

The rearrangement joins TRBV5-1 to TRBJ2-1; no reliable D call. The germline CDR1 and CDR2 sequences are SGHRS and YFSETQ. Trimming stripped 4 bases from V and 8 bases from J, with 16 bases between. CDR3 size: 14 residues. CDR3 sequence: CASSPGRVLDEQFF. As DNA, the CDR3 is TGCGCCAGCAGCCCCGGCCGCGTTCTTGATGAGCAGTTCTTC.